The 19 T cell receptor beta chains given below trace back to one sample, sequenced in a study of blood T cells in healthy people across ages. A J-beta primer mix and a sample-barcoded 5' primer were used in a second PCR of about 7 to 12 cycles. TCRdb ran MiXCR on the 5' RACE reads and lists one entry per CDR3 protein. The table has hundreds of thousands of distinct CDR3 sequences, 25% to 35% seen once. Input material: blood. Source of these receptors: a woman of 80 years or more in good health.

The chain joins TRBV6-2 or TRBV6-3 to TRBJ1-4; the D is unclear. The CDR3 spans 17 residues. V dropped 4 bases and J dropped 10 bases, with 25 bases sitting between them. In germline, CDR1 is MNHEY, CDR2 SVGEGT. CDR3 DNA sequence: TGTGCCAGCAGTTTGACACCGACTTCCCTTAGTGGCGGAAAACTGTTTTTT. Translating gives CASSLTPTSLSGGKLFF.

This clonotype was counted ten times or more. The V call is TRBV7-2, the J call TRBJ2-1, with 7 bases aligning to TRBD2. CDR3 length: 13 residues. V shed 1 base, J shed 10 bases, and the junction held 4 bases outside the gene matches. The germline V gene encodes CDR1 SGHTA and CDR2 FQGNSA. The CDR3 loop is CASSLGPTSEQFF. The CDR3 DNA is TGTGCCAGCAGCTTAGGGCCGACTAGCGAGCAGTTCTTC.

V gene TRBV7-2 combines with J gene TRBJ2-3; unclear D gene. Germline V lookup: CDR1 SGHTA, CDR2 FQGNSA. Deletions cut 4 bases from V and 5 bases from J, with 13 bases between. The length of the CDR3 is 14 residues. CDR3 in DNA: TGTGCCAGCAGCTCCCTTCCAGCACGAGATACGCAGTATTTT. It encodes CASSSLPARDTQYF. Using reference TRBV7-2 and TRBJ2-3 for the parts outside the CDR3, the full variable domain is GAGVSQSPSNKVTEKGKDVELRCDPISGHTALYWYRQSLGQGLEFLIYFQGNSAPDKSGLPSDRFSAERTGGSVSTLTIQRTQQEDSAVYLCASSSLPARDTQYFGPGTRLTVL.

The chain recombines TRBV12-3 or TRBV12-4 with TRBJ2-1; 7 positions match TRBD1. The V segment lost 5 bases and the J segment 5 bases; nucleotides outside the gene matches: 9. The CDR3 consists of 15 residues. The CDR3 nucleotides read TGTGCCAGCAGTGAGACCGGGACAGTTCACAATGAGCAGTTCTTC. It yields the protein CASSETGTVHNEQFF.

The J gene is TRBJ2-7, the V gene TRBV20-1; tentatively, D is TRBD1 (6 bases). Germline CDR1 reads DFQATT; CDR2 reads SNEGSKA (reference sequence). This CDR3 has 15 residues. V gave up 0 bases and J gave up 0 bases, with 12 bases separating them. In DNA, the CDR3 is TGCAGTGCTAGAGATCCCCGGACAGACTCCTACGAGCAGTACTTC. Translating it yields CSARDPRTDSYEQYF.

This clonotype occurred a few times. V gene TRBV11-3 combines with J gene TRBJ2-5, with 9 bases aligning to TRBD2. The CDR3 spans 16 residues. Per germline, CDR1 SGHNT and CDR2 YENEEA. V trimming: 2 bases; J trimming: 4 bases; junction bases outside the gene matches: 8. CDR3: CASSLLPSGAVETQYF. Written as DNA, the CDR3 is TGTGCCAGCAGCTTATTGCCTAGCGGGGCGGTAGAGACCCAGTACTTC. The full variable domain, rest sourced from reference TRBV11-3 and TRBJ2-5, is EAGVVQSPRYKIIEKKQPVAFWCNPISGHNTLYWYLQNLGQGPELLIRYENEEAVDDSQLPKDRFSAERLKGVDSTLKIQPAELGDSAVYLCASSLLPSGAVETQYFGPGTRLLVL.

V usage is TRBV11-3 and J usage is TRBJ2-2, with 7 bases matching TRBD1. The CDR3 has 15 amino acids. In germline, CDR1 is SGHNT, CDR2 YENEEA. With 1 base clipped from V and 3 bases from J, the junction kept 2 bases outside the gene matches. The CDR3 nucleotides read TGTGCCAGCAGCTTAGTACAGGGGTACACCGGGGAGCTGTTTTTT. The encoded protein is CASSLVQGYTGELFF.

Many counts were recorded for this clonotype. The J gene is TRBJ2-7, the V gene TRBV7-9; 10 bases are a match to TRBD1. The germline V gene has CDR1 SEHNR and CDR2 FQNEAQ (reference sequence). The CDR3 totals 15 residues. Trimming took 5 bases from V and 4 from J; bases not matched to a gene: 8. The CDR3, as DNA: TGTGCCAGCAGCCGAGGCGGGGACAGGGGTTACGAGCAGTACTTC. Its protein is CASSRGGDRGYEQYF.

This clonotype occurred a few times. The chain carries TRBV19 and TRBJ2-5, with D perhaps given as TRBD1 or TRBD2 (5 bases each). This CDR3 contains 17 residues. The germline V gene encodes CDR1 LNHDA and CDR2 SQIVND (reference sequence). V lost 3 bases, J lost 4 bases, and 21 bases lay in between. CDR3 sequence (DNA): TGTGCCAGTAGTATCAAGGGACGAGGTAGTATAGTAGAGACCCAGTACTTC. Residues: CASSIKGRGSIVETQYF.

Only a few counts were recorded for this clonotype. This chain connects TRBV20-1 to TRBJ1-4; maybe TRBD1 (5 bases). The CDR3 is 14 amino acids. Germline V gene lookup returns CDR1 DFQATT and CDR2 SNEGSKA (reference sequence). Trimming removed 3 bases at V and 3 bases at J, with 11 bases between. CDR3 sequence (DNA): TGCAGTGCTAGGTGGGGGGGTTCTAATGAAAAACTGTTTTTT. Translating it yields CSARWGGSNEKLFF.

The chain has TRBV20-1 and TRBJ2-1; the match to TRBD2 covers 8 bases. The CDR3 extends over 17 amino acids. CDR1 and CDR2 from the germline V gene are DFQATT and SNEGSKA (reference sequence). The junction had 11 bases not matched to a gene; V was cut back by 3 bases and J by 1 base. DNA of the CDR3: TGCAGTGCTAGCCCGTGGGAGCGGGAGAGTTCCTACAATGAGCAGTTCTTC. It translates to CSASPWERESSYNEQFF.

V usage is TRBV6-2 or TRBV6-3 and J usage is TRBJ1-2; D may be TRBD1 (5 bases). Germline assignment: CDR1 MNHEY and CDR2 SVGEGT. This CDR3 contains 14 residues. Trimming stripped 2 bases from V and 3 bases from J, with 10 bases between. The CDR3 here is CASSYGGDDYGYTF. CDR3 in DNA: TGTGCCAGCAGTTACGGGGGGGACGACTATGGCTACACCTTC.

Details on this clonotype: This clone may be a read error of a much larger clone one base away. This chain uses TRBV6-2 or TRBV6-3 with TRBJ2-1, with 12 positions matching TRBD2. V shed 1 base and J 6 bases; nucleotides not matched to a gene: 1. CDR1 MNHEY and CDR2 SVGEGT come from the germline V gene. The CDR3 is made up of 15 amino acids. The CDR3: CASSYLTSGGNEQFF. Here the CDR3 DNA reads TGTGCCAGCAGTTACTTGACTAGCGGGGGCAATGAGCAGTTCTTC.

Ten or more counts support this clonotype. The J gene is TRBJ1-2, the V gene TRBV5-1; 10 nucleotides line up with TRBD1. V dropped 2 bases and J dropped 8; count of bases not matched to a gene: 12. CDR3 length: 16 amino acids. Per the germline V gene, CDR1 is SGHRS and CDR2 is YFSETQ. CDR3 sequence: CASSFGDRGRAEGYTF. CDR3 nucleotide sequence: TGCGCCAGCAGCTTTGGGGACAGGGGCCGGGCGGAAGGCTACACCTTC. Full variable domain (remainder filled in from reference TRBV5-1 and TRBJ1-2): KAGVTQTPRYLIKTRGQQVTLSCSPISGHRSVSWYQQTPGQGLQFLFEYFSETQRNKGNFPGRFSGRQFSNSRSEMNVSTLELGDSALYLCASSFGDRGRAEGYTFGSGTRLTVV.

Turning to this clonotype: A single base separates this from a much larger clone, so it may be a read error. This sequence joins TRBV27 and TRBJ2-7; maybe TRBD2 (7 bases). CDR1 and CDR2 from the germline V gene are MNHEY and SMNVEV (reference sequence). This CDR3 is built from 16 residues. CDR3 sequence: CASSYLRGQAKNIQHF. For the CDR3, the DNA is TGTGCCAGCAGTTACCTGCGGGGGCAGGCCAAAAACATTCAGCACTTC.

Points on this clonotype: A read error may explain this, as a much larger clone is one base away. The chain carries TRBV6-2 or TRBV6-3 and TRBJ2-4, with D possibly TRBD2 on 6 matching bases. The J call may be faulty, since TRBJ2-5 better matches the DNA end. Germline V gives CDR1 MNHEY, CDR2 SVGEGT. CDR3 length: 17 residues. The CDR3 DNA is TGTGCCAGCAGATACTCGAGGGCGTTAGCGGTCCAAGAGACCCAGTACTTC. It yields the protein CASRYSRALAVQETQYF.

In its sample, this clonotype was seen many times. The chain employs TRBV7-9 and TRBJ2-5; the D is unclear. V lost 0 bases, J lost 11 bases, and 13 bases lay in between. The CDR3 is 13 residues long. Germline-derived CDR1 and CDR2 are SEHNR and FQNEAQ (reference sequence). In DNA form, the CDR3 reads TGTGCCAGCAGCTTAGCGGGGTACAATGAGCAGTACTTC. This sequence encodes CASSLAGYNEQYF.

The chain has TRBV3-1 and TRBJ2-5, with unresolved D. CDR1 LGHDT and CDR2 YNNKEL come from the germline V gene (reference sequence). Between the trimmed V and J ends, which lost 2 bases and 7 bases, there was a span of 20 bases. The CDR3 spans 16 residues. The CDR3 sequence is CASSQKGWDQTGTQYF. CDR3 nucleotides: TGTGCCAGCAGCCAAAAGGGCTGGGATCAAACTGGGACCCAGTACTTC.

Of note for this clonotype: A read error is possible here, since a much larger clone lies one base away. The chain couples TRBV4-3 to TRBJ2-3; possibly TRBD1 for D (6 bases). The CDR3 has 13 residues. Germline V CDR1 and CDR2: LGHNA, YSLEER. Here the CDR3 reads CASSGQLTDAQYF. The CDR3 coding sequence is TGCGCCAGCAGCGGACAGCTCACAGATGCGCAGTATTTT.